These 19 T cell receptor beta chains were all obtained from the same sample, sequenced in a study of cytomegalovirus exposure and HLA in healthy donors (dated by TCRdb to about 2017). Libraries were constructed by the immunoSEQ multiplex PCR assay. The multiplex PCR relied on a mix of 60 forward primers for TCR Vbeta segments and 13 reverse primers for TCR Jbeta segments. Here the immuneACCESS table is served through TCRdb, limited to in-frame sequences with V and J called. Missing clones are a known gap in these copies; in checked studies unresolved V genes cover under half, and the rest lacks a known reason. This sample holds 80,000 or so clones; roughly 75% were observed only once. Of the sample, 7.2% falls within the top ten clones. Sequencing input: PBMCs. These receptors all stem from a woman in her 40s in good health and CMV-seronegative.

CDR3 amino acids: CASSLWTGMNTEAFF. The CDR3 nucleotides read TGTGCCAGCAGCCTATGGACGGGAATGAACACTGAAGCTTTCTTT. This rearrangement joins TRBV14 to TRBJ1-1, with D unclear. The CDR3 loop spans 15 amino acids. V was cut by 4 bases and J by 0 bases, with 12 bases left in between. Germline assignment: CDR1 SGHDN and CDR2 FVKESK.

The V gene is TRBV11-3, the J gene TRBJ2-2; 9 bases are a match to TRBD2. Germline lookup yields CDR1 SGHNT and CDR2 YENEEA. Losses at the gene ends were 5 bases for V and 7 bases for J; bases not matched to a gene: 5. The CDR3 extends over 14 amino acids. The CDR3 bases are TGTGCCAGCAGCCCCCGGACTAGCGACGGGGAGCTGTTTTTT. This translates into CASSPRTSDGELFF.

This chain connects TRBV5-8 to TRBJ2-7; TRBD2 matches at 10 bases. The germline gives CDR1 SGHTS, CDR2 YDEGEE. Trimming at V came to 4 bases and at J to 1 base, leaving 8 bases not matched to a gene. This CDR3 is 16 amino acids long. CDR3 nucleotide sequence: TGTGCCAGCAGCCCTACGAGGACTAGCGGATCCTACGAGCAGTACTTC. Protein product: CASSPTRTSGSYEQYF.

The chain carries TRBV2 and TRBJ1-1; D is uncertain. This CDR3 is built from 13 residues. V lost 5 bases and J 3 bases, leaving 10 bases between the germline ends. Germline CDR1 and CDR2: SNHLY and FYNNEI. The CDR3 DNA follows: TGTGCCAGCAGTTCACAGATCGACACTGAAGCTTTCTTT. Its protein product is CASSSQIDTEAFF.

The chain has TRBV7-8 and TRBJ2-7; 13 nucleotides line up with TRBD2. Germline lookup yields CDR1 SGHVS and CDR2 FQNEAQ. Trimming at V came to 6 bases and at J to 7 bases, leaving 9 bases not matched to a gene. The CDR3 is 15 residues long. CDR3 region: CASSRTSGGAREQYF. The CDR3 nucleotides read TGTGCCAGCAGTAGAACTAGCGGGGGGGCTCGGGAGCAGTACTTC.

The V and J genes are TRBV11-2 and TRBJ2-1; 13 positions match TRBD2. Germline trimming cut 3 bases from V and 0 bases from J; bases unmatched to any gene: 5. From germline, CDR1 is SGHAT and CDR2 FQNNGV. CDR3 size: 18 residues. The CDR3 DNA sequence: TGTGCCAGCAGCTTTGGACTAGCGGGGGAGAGCTCCTACAATGAGCAGTTCTTC. This gives the protein CASSFGLAGESSYNEQFF.

The chain combines TRBV5-1 with TRBJ2-1; 7 positions agree with TRBD2. The CDR3 covers 16 residues. CDR1 and CDR2 (germline): SGHRS, YFSETQ. Unmatched junction bases numbered 12, after V lost 2 bases and J lost 7 bases. The DNA of the CDR3 is TGCGCCAGCAGCTTAGCAGCGGGGAGGGCTGGTAATGAGCAGTTCTTC. This translates into CASSLAAGRAGNEQFF.

The chain recombines TRBV28 with TRBJ1-4, with a tentative D call TRBD1 (6 bases). The ends were cut back, 8 bases at V and 4 bases at J, with 11 bases in the middle. The CDR3 has 13 residues. In germline, CDR1 is MDHEN, CDR2 SYDVKM. CDR3 sequence (DNA): TGTGCCAGCGAGGGACACCATAATGAAAAACTGTTTTTT. It yields the protein CASEGHHNEKLFF.

This chain joins TRBV4-1 and TRBJ2-7; tentatively, D is TRBD2 (5 bases). The CDR3 has 17 amino acids. V dropped 1 base and J dropped 2 bases, with 18 bases sitting between them. Germline CDR1 is MGHRA and CDR2 is YSYEKL. The CDR3 DNA reads as TGCGCCAGCAGCCAAGTACGTCTGGGAGCGGAAGCCTACGAGCAGTACTTC. Translated, it gives CASSQVRLGAEAYEQYF.

This clone was seen more than once but under ten times. The chain employs TRBV4-1 and TRBJ1-4, with a weak D call TRBD1 (5 bases). Per the germline V gene, CDR1 is MGHRA and CDR2 is YSYEKL. V dropped 1 base and J dropped 2 bases, with 8 bases sitting between them. The CDR3 runs to 15 residues. CDR3 loop: CASSQVGVTNEKLFF. CDR3 DNA: TGCGCCAGCAGCCAAGTAGGGGTGACTAATGAAAAACTGTTTTTT.

The J gene is TRBJ2-7, the V gene TRBV27, with D tentatively TRBD2 (7 bases). The ends were cut back, 7 bases at V and 5 bases at J, with 15 bases in the middle. The V gene's germline CDR1 is MNHEY and CDR2 SMNVEV (reference sequence). The CDR3 length is 13 residues. The CDR3 loop reads CASNWGGADEQYF. The CDR3 nucleotides are TGTGCCAGCAATTGGGGGGGGGCCGACGAGCAGTACTTC.

This clone was seen only a few times. Here the CDR3 DNA reads TGTGCCAGCAGGCGGGGGGGAGGTCAGCCCCAGCATTTT. Translating it yields CASRRGGGQPQHF. The gene calls are TRBV6-5 and TRBJ1-5; D perhaps matches TRBD1 (5 bases). From germline, CDR1 is MNHEY and CDR2 SVGAGI. This CDR3 comprises 13 residues. With 6 bases removed from V and 6 bases from J, the gap between germline ends came to 12 bases.

This clone was counted a few times. The J gene is TRBJ1-2, the V gene TRBV7-2; 7 positions match TRBD1. The trim removed 5 bases at V and 4 bases at J, leaving 7 bases unmatched. Germline V gene sequence: CDR1 SGHTA, CDR2 FQGNSA. CDR3 length: 14 residues. The CDR3 coding sequence is TGTGCCAGCAGCCTGGCCGGGACAGCCTATGGCTACACCTTC. Its translation: CASSLAGTAYGYTF.

The CDR3, as DNA: TGTGCCAGCAGTAGAAACCAGGGGGGCGAGAGTGAAAAACTGTTTTTT. Its protein is CASSRNQGGESEKLFF. This sequence joins TRBV2 and TRBJ1-4; TRBD1 agrees at 7 bases. Germline V gives CDR1 SNHLY, CDR2 FYNNEI. There are 16 residues in the CDR3. V lost 5 bases and J lost 7; bases outside the gene matches: 13.

This chain joins TRBV11-3 and TRBJ2-2; D uncertain. This CDR3 has 14 residues. The V gene's germline CDR1 is SGHNT and CDR2 YENEEA. V was cut by 3 bases and J by 2 bases, with 7 bases left in between. Here the CDR3 DNA reads TGTGCCAGCAGCTTCCAGGTTAACACCGGGGAGCTGTTTTTT. Translation gives CASSFQVNTGELFF.

The chain links TRBV4-3 to TRBJ2-7; 11 bases align to TRBD2. The V segment lost 1 base and the J segment 6 bases; nucleotides outside the gene matches: 8. CDR3 length: 16 residues. Germline-derived CDR1 and CDR2 are LGHNA and YSLEER. This chain's CDR3 is CASSQGLAGRVVEQYF. The CDR3 bases are TGCGCCAGCAGCCAAGGACTAGCGGGGAGGGTGGTCGAGCAGTACTTC.

The rearrangement uses TRBV9 and TRBJ1-6; the D gene is possibly TRBD1 (6 bases). Trimming took off 2 bases at V and 0 bases at J, with 21 bases between the two ends. CDR3 length equals 20 residues. The germline gives CDR1 SGDLS, CDR2 YYNGEE. DNA for the CDR3: TGTGCCAGCAGCGTCGGAGACAGGTCTCAGGGTCGCTCCTATAATTCACCCCTCCACTTT. Encoded protein: CASSVGDRSQGRSYNSPLHF.

J is TRBJ2-1 and V is TRBV7-2, with 12 positions matching TRBD2. V lost 0 bases to trimming and J lost 4 bases; unmatched junction nucleotides: 7. This CDR3 contains 18 residues. CDR1 is SGHTA and CDR2 is FQGNSA in the germline V gene. CDR3 in amino acids: CASSLARRTSGTYNEQFF. CDR3 sequence (DNA): TGTGCCAGCAGCTTAGCGCGCCGGACTAGCGGGACATACAATGAGCAGTTCTTC.

This chain links TRBV28 with TRBJ2-7, with 7 bases aligning to TRBD2. The V segment lost 3 bases and the J segment 2 bases; nucleotides outside the gene matches: 7. The CDR3 totals 15 residues. CDR1 MDHEN and CDR2 SYDVKM come from the germline V gene. The CDR3 loop reads CASSFRLAAAYEQYF. In DNA form, the CDR3 reads TGTGCCAGCAGTTTTCGCCTAGCGGCAGCCTACGAGCAGTACTTC.